The 4 T cell receptor beta chains reported below all come from one sample, sequenced in a study of T cells in localized non-small cell lung cancer. Produced via immunoSEQ multiplex PCR; TCRdb's table is partial and in-frame only. There are fewer than 25,000 clones in the sample; approximately 84% occur only once, and 5.8% lies in the top ten. The sequences come from peripheral blood, collected before any cancer treatment. These receptors all come from a male donor older than 55 with stage II squamous cell lung carcinoma.

The table lists this clone with a few counts. The chain carries TRBV6-1 and TRBJ1-2; no clear D. The germline gives CDR1 MNHNS, CDR2 SASEGT. Trimming took 5 bases from V and 0 from J, leaving 10 bases between them. This CDR3 spans 14 amino acids. The CDR3 spells CASSTDGANYGYTF. The DNA of the CDR3 is TGTGCCAGCAGTACCGACGGAGCTAACTATGGCTACACCTTC.

The V call is TRBV6-1, the J call TRBJ1-5; D remains ambiguous. The CDR3 spans 15 residues. Per the germline V gene, CDR1 is MNHNS and CDR2 is SASEGT. V lost 2 bases and J 2 bases, leaving 10 bases between the germline ends. The CDR3 DNA follows: TGTGCCAGCAGTGAATCATTGTCAGGCAATCAGCCCCAGCATTTT. Translating it yields CASSESLSGNQPQHF.

V usage is TRBV2 and J usage is TRBJ2-7; the match to TRBD1 covers 7 bases. CDR1 and CDR2 (germline): SNHLY, FYNNEI. The length of the CDR3 is 15 residues. J lost 0 bases, V lost 6 bases, and 8 bases had no gene match. In nucleotides, the CDR3 is TGTGCCAGCAGAGCTGGACAGGCCCCCTCCTACGAGCAGTACTTC. Translating it yields CASRAGQAPSYEQYF.

This chain connects TRBV6-5 to TRBJ1-2, with TRBD1 matching 7 bases. The CDR3 has 12 residues. J was trimmed by 8 bases and V by 6 bases; bases with no gene match: 6. Germline CDR1 is MNHEY and CDR2 is SVGAGI. The CDR3 is CASRGGQRGYTF. For the CDR3, the DNA is TGTGCCAGCAGGGGGGGACAGCGAGGCTACACCTTC.